The source of this TCR beta chain is a study of CD8+ T cells in alopecia areata. About the research overall: Patients remained on tofacitinib for 6 to 18 months and then went 6 months without it.

This CDR3 contains 14 residues. Trimming left V 5 bases short and J 7 bases short, with 18 bases between. The germline gives CDR1 LNHDA, CDR2 SQIVND (reference sequence). Treatment specified: oral pan-JAK inhibitor, 5-10 mg twice daily. Extraction and reverse transcription of RNA yielded cDNA as the sequencing template. TCRdb's table, derived via immunoSEQ multiplex PCR, lists solely in-frame clones and lacks some. The table has roughly 280,000 clones, 60% seen once. The sequenced sample was CD4+ T cells sorted from blood, obtained around week 54, from a patient treated with tofacitinib. The TCR sequence derives from a human donor with alopecia areata. V is TRBV19 and J is TRBJ2-7, with D maybe TRBD1 (5 bases). The CDR3 DNA sequence: TGTGCCAGTAGTTTCCTAGGCGCCTCAGGGGAGCAGTACTTC. This encodes CASSFLGASGEQYF.